This entry features one TCR beta chain sequence. Its target is unknown. Trimming removed 4 bases from V and 5 bases from J; junction bases left unmatched: 9. The CDR3 contains 18 residues. The germline V gene encodes CDR1 SGHNT and CDR2 YENEEA. These data come from a study of OX40 agonist ivuxolimab in advanced cancers. At the level of the study: At 0.01 to 10 mg/kg, ivuxolimab was administered intravenously to patients every 2 weeks. Three partial responders included one hepatocellular carcinoma patient and two cutaneous melanoma patients. Findings and limits, study-wide: Expanded clones were, on average, more numerous in CD8+ T cells than in CD4+.

TCRdb's table, derived via immunoSEQ multiplex PCR, lists solely in-frame clones and lacks some. This table holds roughly 95,000 clones, over 75% found once. V and J are TRBV11-3 and TRBJ2-1, with 15 bases that match TRBD2. This specimen consisted of CD4+ or CD8+ T cells sorted from blood, obtained in a trial of the OX40 agonist ivuxolimab. This TCR was sampled from an adult with an advanced solid tumor such as melanoma, head and neck, liver or kidney cancer. CDR3 nucleotide sequence: TGTGCCAGCAGCTCCCTACCCGGACTAGCGGGAGGGAACAATGAGCAGTTCTTC. Amino acid sequence: CASSSLPGLAGGNNEQFF. Filled out from reference TRBV11-3 and TRBJ2-1, the complete variable domain reads EAGVVQSPRYKIIEKKQPVAFWCNPISGHNTLYWYLQNLGQGPELLIRYENEEAVDDSQLPKDRFSAERLKGVDSTLKIQPAELGDSAVYLCASSSLPGLAGGNNEQFFGPGTRLTVL.